One and the same sample provided the 18 T cell receptor beta chains below, sequenced in a study of T cell repertoires in cytomegalovirus infection. MiXCR, applied by TCRdb to the reads, yields one record per CDR3 protein. The sample yields about 450,000 distinct CDR3 sequences, 31% seen once. Sequencing used PBMCs. Receptors originate from a human donor in good health (CMV status not recorded). Some clones in this sample may be carry-over from other donors' samples.

The chain is built from TRBV7-6 and TRBJ1-1, with D possibly matching TRBD1 (5 bases). V was shortened by 5 bases and J by 5 bases, with 21 bases between the two germline ends. This CDR3 is 16 amino acids long. Germline assignment: CDR1 SGHVS and CDR2 FNYEAQ. The CDR3 sequence: CASSPVGFGRGTEAFF. The DNA for the CDR3 is TGTGCCAGCAGCCCGGTGGGGTTCGGTAGGGGAACTGAAGCTTTCTTT.

This sequence joins TRBV6-2 or TRBV6-3 and TRBJ2-3, with 10 bases identical to TRBD2. V lost 5 bases and J lost 3; bases outside the gene matches: 11. Germline V gene sequence: CDR1 MNHEY, CDR2 SVGEGT. CDR3 length: 17 residues. The CDR3 sequence: CASSPLEVAGGTDTQYF. The CDR3 DNA reads TGTGCCAGCAGTCCCCTGGAGGTAGCGGGGGGAACAGATACGCAGTATTTT.

Many counts were recorded for this clonotype. V usage is TRBV6-4 and J usage is TRBJ2-3; 7 nucleotides agree with TRBD2. Trimming cost V 3 bases and J 2 bases; bases outside gene matches: 5. The CDR3 runs 15 residues. The germline V gene has CDR1 MRHNA and CDR2 SNTAGT. The CDR3 nucleotides are TGTGCCAGCAGTGAGTCTAGCGGACTCACAGATACGCAGTATTTT. This encodes CASSESSGLTDTQYF.

The sample holds many counts of this clonotype. The gene calls are TRBV12-3 or TRBV12-4 and TRBJ1-5; TRBD1 agrees at 7 bases. CDR3 length equals 14 residues. V lost 3 bases to trimming and J lost 7 bases; unmatched junction nucleotides: 6. Here the CDR3 reads CASSFQGGGQPQHF. The CDR3 DNA reads TGTGCCAGCAGTTTTCAAGGGGGCGGGCAGCCCCAGCATTTT.

V is TRBV2 and J is TRBJ2-5; a possible D gene is TRBD2 (5 bases). Trimming stripped 6 bases from V and 1 base from J, with 9 bases between. CDR3 length: 13 amino acids. Per germline, CDR1 SNHLY and CDR2 FYNNEI. The CDR3 DNA sequence: TGTGCCAGCAGAGGACTTATCCAAGAGACCCAGTACTTC. It codes for CASRGLIQETQYF.

The chain employs TRBV7-6 and TRBJ1-5, with 8 bases that match TRBD1. The V segment lost 4 bases and the J segment 7 bases; nucleotides outside the gene matches: 6. The length of the CDR3 is 14 residues. CDR1 and CDR2 (germline): SGHVS, FNYEAQ. The CDR3 is CASSSGQGEQPQHF. CDR3 coding DNA: TGTGCCAGCAGCTCTGGACAGGGTGAGCAGCCCCAGCATTTT.

The chain has TRBV3-1 and TRBJ2-7; TRBD1 is a possible D gene (5 bases). The germline V gene has CDR1 LGHDT and CDR2 YNNKEL (reference sequence). The CDR3 totals 13 residues. Trimming left V 0 bases short and J 2 bases short, with 5 bases between. The CDR3 reads CASSQEGAYEQYF. The CDR3 DNA follows: TGTGCCAGCAGCCAAGAAGGGGCCTACGAGCAGTACTTC.

This clonotype showed up just a few times. The chain employs TRBV5-6 and TRBJ1-1, with D perhaps matching TRBD1 (5 bases). Between the trimmed V and J ends, which lost 0 bases and 10 bases, there was a span of 10 bases. The CDR3 has 12 amino acids. Germline CDR1 reads SGHDT; CDR2 reads YYEEEE. The CDR3 spells CASSLGPGGAFF. The CDR3 coding sequence is TGTGCCAGCAGCTTGGGTCCCGGGGGAGCTTTCTTT.

This clonotype was counted many times. The chain combines TRBV7-8 with TRBJ2-5, with 13 bases matching TRBD2. V shed 7 bases, J shed 5 bases, and the junction held 10 bases outside the gene matches. The CDR3 loop spans 16 amino acids. Germline-derived CDR1 and CDR2 are SGHVS and FQNEAQ. The CDR3 coding sequence is TGTGCCAGCAAGTTACTAGCGGGGGGGCCTGCTGAGACCCAGTACTTC. It is translated as CASKLLAGGPAETQYF.

The J gene is TRBJ1-5, the V gene TRBV6-5; a weak D match, TRBD1 (6 bases). The CDR3 sequence is 15 residues long. V was shortened by 6 bases and J by 2 bases, with 14 bases between the two germline ends. Germline values: CDR1 MNHEY, CDR2 SVGAGI. DNA for the CDR3: TGTGCCAGCAGGGGAAGTAGACAGGGCAATCAGCCCCAGCATTTT. This codes for CASRGSRQGNQPQHF.

In its sample, this clonotype was seen many times. The V and J genes are TRBV7-6 and TRBJ2-5; 7 bases agree with TRBD2. Per the germline V gene, CDR1 is SGHVS and CDR2 is FNYEAQ. Losses at the gene ends were 4 bases for V and 4 bases for J; bases not matched to a gene: 12. The CDR3 runs to 16 residues. For the CDR3, the DNA is TGTGCCAGCAGCTCCCTTGCAGCGGGGTTGGTAGAGACCCAGTACTTC. It encodes CASSSLAAGLVETQYF.

The chain carries TRBV5-1 and TRBJ1-4; 12 nucleotides match TRBD1. Germline assignment: CDR1 SGHRS and CDR2 YFSETQ. V gave up 4 bases and J gave up 6 bases; unmatched junction bases: 16. This CDR3 has 19 amino acids. CDR3 residues: CASSPSFGTGGSVYEKLFF. CDR3 DNA sequence: TGCGCCAGCAGCCCGTCCTTTGGGACAGGGGGCTCTGTGTATGAAAAACTGTTTTTT. The full variable domain, rest sourced from reference TRBV5-1 and TRBJ1-4, is KAGVTQTPRYLIKTRGQQVTLSCSPISGHRSVSWYQQTPGQGLQFLFEYFSETQRNKGNFPGRFSGRQFSNSRSEMNVSTLELGDSALYLCASSPSFGTGGSVYEKLFFGSGTQLSVL.

The chain recombines TRBV20-1 with TRBJ1-1; D gene ambiguous. The germline gives CDR1 DFQATT, CDR2 SNEGSKA (reference sequence). The CDR3 is 13 amino acids. Trimming shortened V by 5 bases and J by 6 bases, and 16 bases separated the two germline ends. This chain's CDR3 is CSAARMAFPEAFF. The CDR3 DNA is TGCAGTGCTGCGAGGATGGCGTTCCCTGAAGCTTTCTTT.

This clonotype was recorded a few times. The V call is TRBV10-2, the J call TRBJ2-7; D might be TRBD2 (5 bases). The V end lost 5 bases, the J end lost 2 bases, and 10 bases lay between the germline ends. This CDR3 contains 13 residues. CDR1 is WSHSY and CDR2 is SAAADI in the germline V gene. The CDR3 is CASSIDGTYEQYF. The CDR3 region has the DNA TGCGCCAGCAGTATTGACGGGACCTACGAGCAGTACTTC.

Turning to this clonotype: At one boundary the junction diverges from the germline segment, which might be a read error. The chain links TRBV7-9 to TRBJ1-5; D is unresolved. Germline V gene sequence: CDR1 SEHNR, CDR2 FQNEAQ (reference sequence). CDR3 length equals 13 residues. In nucleotides, the CDR3 is TGTGCCTGCAGCCCCGGTGGCAATCAGCCCCAGCATTTT. Translated, it gives CACSPGGNQPQHF.

This sequence joins TRBV15 and TRBJ2-3; D not certain. CDR3 length: 14 amino acids. Between the trimmed V and J ends, which lost 5 bases and 4 bases, there was a span of 13 bases. The germline V gene has CDR1 LNHNV and CDR2 YYDKDF (reference sequence). The chain's CDR3 is CATSRARAADTQYF. The CDR3 coding sequence is TGTGCCACCAGCCGAGCTAGGGCTGCAGATACGCAGTATTTT.

The V call is TRBV10-2, the J call TRBJ1-5; a possible D gene is TRBD1 (5 bases). CDR1 and CDR2 (germline): WSHSY, SAAADI. The CDR3 extends over 16 amino acids. The V end lost 0 bases, the J end lost 3 bases, and 12 bases lay between the germline ends. This CDR3 is CASSESAPGPNQPQHF. The CDR3, as DNA: TGCGCCAGCAGTGAGTCAGCACCAGGGCCCAATCAGCCCCAGCATTTT.

This clonotype was found a few times. CDR3 in DNA: TGTGCCAGCAGTTTGCGGACCTCCTACGAGCAGTACTTC. This codes for CASSLRTSYEQYF. V is TRBV27 and J is TRBJ2-7; D call uncertain. Germline assignment: CDR1 MNHEY and CDR2 SMNVEV (reference sequence). The V end lost 3 bases, the J end lost 0 bases, and 6 bases lay between the germline ends. The CDR3 has 13 residues.